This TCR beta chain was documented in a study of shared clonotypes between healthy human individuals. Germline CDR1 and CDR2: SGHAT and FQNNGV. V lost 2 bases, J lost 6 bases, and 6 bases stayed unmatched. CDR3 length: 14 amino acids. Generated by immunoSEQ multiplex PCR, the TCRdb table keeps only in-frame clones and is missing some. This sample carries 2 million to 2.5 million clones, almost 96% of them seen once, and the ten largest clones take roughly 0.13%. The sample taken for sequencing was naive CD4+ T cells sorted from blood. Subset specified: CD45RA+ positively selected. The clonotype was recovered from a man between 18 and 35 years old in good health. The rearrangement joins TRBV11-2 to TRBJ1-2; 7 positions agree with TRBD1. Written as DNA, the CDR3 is TGTGCCAGCAGCTTAAGCAGGGGGTACAATGGCTACACCTTC. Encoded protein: CASSLSRGYNGYTF.